This T cell receptor beta chain was profiled in a study of blood T cell repertoires in COVID-19. Assay used: immunoSEQ multiplex PCR; TCRdb lists only in-frame clones, some missing. The sample consists of about 96,000 clones, approximately 84% of them appearing once. J lost 3 bases, V lost 9 bases, and 16 bases had no gene match. CDR1 KGHDR and CDR2 SFDVKD come from the germline V gene. CDR3 size: 17 residues. What was sequenced was peripheral blood. This receptor was taken from a woman aged 55-69 years with acute or convalescent COVID-19. This sequence joins TRBV24-1 and TRBJ2-3; TRBD1 matches 8 bases. The DNA of the CDR3 is TGTGCCACCTCAACTTACCGGTTAGACAGGGGTACAGATACGCAGTATTTT. Residues: CATSTYRLDRGTDTQYF.